This T cell receptor beta chain appears in the sequencing data of a study of shared clonotypes between healthy human individuals. This CDR3 has 16 amino acids. CDR1 and CDR2 (germline): SGHNT, YYREEE (reference sequence). The V and J ends lost 4 bases and 5 bases respectively, with 20 bases between them. The protocol was immunoSEQ multiplex PCR, while the TCRdb copy is restricted to in-frame clones and leaves out a portion. The sample has about 490,000 clones, 78% seen once. The chain links TRBV5-4 to TRBJ2-3; either TRBD1 or TRBD2 may fit D (6 bases each). Sequenced material: PBMCs. This receptor was taken from a woman in her thirties or forties in good health. Some clones in this sample may be carry-over from other donors' samples. CDR3 region: CASSGRTRGRGDTQYF. CDR3 coding DNA: TGTGCCAGCAGCGGGAGGACCAGGGGCCGGGGAGATACGCAGTATTTT.